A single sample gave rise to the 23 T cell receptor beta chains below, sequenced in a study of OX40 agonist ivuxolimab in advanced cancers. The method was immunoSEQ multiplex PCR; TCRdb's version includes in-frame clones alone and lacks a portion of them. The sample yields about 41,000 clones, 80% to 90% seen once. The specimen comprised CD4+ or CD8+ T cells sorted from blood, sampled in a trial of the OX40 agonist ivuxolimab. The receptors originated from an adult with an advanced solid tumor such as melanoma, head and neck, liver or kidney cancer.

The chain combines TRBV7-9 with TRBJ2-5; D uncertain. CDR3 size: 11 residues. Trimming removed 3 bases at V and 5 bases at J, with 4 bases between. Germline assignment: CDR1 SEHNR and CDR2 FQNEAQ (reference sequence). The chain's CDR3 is CASSFPETQYF. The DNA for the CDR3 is TGTGCCAGCAGCTTCCCGGAGACCCAGTACTTC.

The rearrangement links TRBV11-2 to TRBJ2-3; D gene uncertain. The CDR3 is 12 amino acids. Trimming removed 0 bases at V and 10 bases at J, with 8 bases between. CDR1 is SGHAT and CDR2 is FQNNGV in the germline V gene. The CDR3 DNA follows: TGTGCCAGCAGCTTAGATATGACTCCGCAGTATTTT. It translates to CASSLDMTPQYF.

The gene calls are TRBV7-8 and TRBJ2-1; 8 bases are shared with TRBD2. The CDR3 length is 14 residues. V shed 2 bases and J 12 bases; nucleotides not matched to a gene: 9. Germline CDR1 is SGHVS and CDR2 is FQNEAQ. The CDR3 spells CASSLLLAVTSQFF. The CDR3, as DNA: TGTGCCAGCAGCTTACTACTAGCGGTGACCTCGCAGTTCTTC.

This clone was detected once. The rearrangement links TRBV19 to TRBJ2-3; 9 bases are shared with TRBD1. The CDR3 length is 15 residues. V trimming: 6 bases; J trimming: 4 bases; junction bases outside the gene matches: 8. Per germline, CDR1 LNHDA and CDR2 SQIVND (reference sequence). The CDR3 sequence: CASRVGQGRSDTQYF. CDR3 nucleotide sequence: TGTGCCAGTAGGGTGGGACAGGGTAGATCAGATACGCAGTATTTT.

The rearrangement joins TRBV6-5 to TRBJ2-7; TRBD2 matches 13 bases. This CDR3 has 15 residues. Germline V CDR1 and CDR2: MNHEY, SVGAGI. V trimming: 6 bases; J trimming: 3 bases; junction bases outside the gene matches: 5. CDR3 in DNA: TGTGCCAGCAGCAGGGGACTAGCGGGAAACTACGAGCAGTACTTC. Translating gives CASSRGLAGNYEQYF.

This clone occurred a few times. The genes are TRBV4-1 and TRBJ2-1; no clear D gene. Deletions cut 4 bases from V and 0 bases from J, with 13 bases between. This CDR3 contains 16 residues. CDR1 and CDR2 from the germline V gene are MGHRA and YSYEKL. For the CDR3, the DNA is TGCGCCAGCAGCCGTATTCATACGAGCTCCTACAATGAGCAGTTCTTC. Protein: CASSRIHTSSYNEQFF.

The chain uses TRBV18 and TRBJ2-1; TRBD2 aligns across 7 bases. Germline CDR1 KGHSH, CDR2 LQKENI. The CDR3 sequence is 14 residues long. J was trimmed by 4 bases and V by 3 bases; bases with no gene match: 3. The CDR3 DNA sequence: TGTGCCAGCTCACCTCCGGGACTATACAATGAGCAGTTCTTC. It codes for CASSPPGLYNEQFF.

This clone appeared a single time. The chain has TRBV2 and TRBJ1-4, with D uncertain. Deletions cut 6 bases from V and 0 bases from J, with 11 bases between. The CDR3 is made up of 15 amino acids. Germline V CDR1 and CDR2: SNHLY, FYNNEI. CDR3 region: CASSSDGATNEKLFF. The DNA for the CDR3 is TGTGCCAGCAGCTCCGACGGAGCAACTAATGAAAAACTGTTTTTT.

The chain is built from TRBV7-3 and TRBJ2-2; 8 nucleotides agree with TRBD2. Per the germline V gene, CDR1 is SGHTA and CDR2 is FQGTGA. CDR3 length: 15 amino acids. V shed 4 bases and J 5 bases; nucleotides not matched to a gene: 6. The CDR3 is CASSWGTSTTGELFF. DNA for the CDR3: TGTGCCAGCAGCTGGGGGACTAGTACAACCGGGGAGCTGTTTTTT. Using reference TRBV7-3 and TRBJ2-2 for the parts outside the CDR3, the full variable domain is GAGVSQTPSNKVTEKGKYVELRCDPISGHTALYWYRQSLGQGPEFLIYFQGTGAADDSGLPNDRFFAVRPEGSVSTLKIQRTERGDSAVYLCASSWGTSTTGELFFGEGSRLTVL.

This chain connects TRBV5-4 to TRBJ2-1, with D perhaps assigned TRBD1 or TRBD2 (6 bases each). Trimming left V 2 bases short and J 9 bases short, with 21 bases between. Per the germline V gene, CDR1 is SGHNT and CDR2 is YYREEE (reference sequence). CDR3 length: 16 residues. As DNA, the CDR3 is TGTGCCAGCAGCTTCGCCCGGGGGCAGGGAGACGCTGAGCAGTTCTTC. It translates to CASSFARGQGDAEQFF. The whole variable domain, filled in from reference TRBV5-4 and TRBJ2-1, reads ETGVTQSPTHLIKTRGQQVTLRCSSQSGHNTVSWYQQALGQGPQFIFQYYREEENGRGNFPPRFSGLQFPNYSSELNVNALELDDSALYLCASSFARGQGDAEQFFGPGTRLTVL.

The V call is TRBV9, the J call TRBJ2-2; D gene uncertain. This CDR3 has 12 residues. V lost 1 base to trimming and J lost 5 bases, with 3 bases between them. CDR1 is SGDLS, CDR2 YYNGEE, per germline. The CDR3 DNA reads TGTGCCAGCAGCGTATCGACCGGGGAGCTGTTTTTT. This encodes CASSVSTGELFF.

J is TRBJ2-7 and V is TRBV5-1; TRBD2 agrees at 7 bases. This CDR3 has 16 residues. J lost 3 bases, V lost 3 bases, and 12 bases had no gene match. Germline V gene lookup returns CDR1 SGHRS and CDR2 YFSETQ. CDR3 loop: CASSSLAGPGVYEQYF. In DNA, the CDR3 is TGCGCCAGCAGCTCCTTAGCGGGCCCCGGGGTCTACGAGCAGTACTTC. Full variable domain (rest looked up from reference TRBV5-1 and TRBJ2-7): KAGVTQTPRYLIKTRGQQVTLSCSPISGHRSVSWYQQTPGQGLQFLFEYFSETQRNKGNFPGRFSGRQFSNSRSEMNVSTLELGDSALYLCASSSLAGPGVYEQYFGPGTRLTVT.

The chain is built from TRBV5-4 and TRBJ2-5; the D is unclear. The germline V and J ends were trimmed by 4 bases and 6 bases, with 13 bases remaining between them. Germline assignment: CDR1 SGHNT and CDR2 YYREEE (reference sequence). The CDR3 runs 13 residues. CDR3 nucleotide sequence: TGTGCCAGCAGCCCGACCAATGGACAGACCCAGTACTTC. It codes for CASSPTNGQTQYF.

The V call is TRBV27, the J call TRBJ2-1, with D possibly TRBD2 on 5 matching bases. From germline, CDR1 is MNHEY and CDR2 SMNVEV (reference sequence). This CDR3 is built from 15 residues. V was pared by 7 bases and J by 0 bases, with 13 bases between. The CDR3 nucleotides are TGTGCCAGCACAGAGCGGAGACCCTCCTACAATGAGCAGTTCTTC. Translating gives CASTERRPSYNEQFF.

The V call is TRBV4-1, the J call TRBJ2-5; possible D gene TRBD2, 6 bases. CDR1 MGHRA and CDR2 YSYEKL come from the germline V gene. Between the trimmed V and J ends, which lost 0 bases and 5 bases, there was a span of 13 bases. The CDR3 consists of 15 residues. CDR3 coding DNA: TGCGCCAGCAGCCAAGACCACCGGGAGTACGAGACCCAGTACTTC. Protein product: CASSQDHREYETQYF.

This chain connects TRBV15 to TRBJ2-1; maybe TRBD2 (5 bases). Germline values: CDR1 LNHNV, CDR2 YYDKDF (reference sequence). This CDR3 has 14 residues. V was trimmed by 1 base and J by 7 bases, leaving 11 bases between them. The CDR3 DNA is TGTGCCACCAGCAGAGCTTTGGGAGATAATGAGCAGTTCTTC. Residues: CATSRALGDNEQFF.

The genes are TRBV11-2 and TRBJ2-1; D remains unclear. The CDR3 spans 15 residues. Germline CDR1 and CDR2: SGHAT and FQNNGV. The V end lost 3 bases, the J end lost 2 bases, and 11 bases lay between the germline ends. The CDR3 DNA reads TGTGCCAGCAGCTTGGTCAGGTCCGCCTACAATGAGCAGTTCTTC. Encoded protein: CASSLVRSAYNEQFF.

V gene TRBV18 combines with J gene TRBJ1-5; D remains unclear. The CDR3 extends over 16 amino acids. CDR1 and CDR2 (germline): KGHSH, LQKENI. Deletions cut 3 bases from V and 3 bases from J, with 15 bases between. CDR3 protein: CASSPDGEGINQPQHF. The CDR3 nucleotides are TGTGCCAGCTCACCGGACGGTGAGGGAATCAATCAGCCCCAGCATTTT.

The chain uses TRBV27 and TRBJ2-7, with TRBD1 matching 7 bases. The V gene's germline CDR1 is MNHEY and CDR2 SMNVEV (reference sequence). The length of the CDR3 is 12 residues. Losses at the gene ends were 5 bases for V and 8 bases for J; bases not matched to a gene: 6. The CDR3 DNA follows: TGTGCCAGCAGTGGGACAGACCCCCAGCAGTACTTC. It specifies CASSGTDPQQYF.

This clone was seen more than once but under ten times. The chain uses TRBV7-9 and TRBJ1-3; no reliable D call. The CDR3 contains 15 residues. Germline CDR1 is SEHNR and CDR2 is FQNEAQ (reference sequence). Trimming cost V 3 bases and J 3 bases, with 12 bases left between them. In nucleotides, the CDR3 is TGTGCCAGCAGCTTTGGGGAGGTGTTTGGAAACACCATATATTTT. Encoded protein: CASSFGEVFGNTIYF.

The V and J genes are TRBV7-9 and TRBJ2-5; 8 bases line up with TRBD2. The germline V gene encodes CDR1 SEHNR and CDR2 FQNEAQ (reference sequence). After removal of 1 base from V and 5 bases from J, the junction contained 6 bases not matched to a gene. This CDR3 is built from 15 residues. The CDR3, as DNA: TGTGCCAGCAGCTTAGGAAACGGGGGGGGCGAGACCCAGTACTTC. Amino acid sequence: CASSLGNGGGETQYF.

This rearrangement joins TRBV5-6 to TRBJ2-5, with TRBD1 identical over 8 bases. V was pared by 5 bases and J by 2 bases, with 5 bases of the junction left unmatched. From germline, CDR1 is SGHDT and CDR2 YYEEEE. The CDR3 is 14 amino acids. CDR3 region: CASRTRQGQETQYF. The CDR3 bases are TGTGCCAGCAGAACGAGACAGGGGCAAGAGACCCAGTACTTC.

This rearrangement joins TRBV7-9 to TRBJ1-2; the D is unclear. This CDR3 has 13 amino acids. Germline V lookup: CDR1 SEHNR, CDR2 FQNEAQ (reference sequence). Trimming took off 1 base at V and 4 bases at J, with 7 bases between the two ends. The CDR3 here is CASSLVGPYGYTF. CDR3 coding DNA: TGTGCCAGCAGCTTAGTAGGACCCTATGGCTACACCTTC.